This T cell receptor (beta chain) comes out of a study of response to subunit inactivated influenza vaccine. This clonotype came up a few times. Its target is not known. Study-wide results and limits: Authors suggested seasonal influenza vaccinations each recruit few new T cells.

The germline V and J ends were trimmed by 3 bases and 4 bases, with 19 bases remaining between them. Germline values: CDR1 SGHDN, CDR2 FVKESK. The CDR3 sequence is 16 residues long. TCRdb processed the RT-PCR reads anew with MiXCR; each CDR3 protein has one entry. The table records a few hundred thousand distinct CDR3 sequences, 12% to 15% of them present only once. Material: PBMCs from blood, obtained approximately 13 days after vaccination. The clonotype originates from a middle-aged man who received an inactivated influenza vaccine. The chain employs TRBV14 and TRBJ2-7, with D possibly TRBD1 on 6 matching bases. The DNA for the CDR3 is TGTGCCAGCAGCCATCGGGGAGATGACAGGTCGTACGAGCAGTACTTC. Its protein product is CASSHRGDDRSYEQYF.